This T cell receptor beta chain was sequenced during a study of blood T cell repertoires in COVID-19. Method: immunoSEQ multiplex PCR; TCRdb's copy keeps in-frame clones and lacks some. The table lists roughly 170,000 clones, around 87% of them singletons. The receptor was isolated from a man in his forties or fifties with active or convalescent COVID-19. Sequencing input: peripheral blood.

The CDR3 is CATSRMGGDTQYF. CDR3 coding DNA: TGTGCCACCAGCAGAATGGGAGGAGATACGCAGTATTTT. The chain uses TRBV15 and TRBJ2-3; tentative D call: TRBD2 (6 bases). CDR3 length equals 13 residues. CDR1 LNHNV and CDR2 YYDKDF come from the germline V gene (reference sequence). Trimming stripped 2 bases from V and 5 bases from J, with 8 bases between.